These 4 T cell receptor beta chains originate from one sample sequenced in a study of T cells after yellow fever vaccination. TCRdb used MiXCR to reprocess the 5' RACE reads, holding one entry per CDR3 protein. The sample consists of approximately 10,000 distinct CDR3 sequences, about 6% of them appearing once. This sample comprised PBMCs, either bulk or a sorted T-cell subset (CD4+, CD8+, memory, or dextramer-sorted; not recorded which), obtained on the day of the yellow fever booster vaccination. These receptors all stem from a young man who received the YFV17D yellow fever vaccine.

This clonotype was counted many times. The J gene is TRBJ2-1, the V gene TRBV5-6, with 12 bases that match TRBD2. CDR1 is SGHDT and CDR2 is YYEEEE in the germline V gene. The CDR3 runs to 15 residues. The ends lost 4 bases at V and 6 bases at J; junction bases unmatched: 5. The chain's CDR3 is CASSPSGRAVNEQFF. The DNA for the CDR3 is TGTGCCAGCAGCCCTAGCGGGAGGGCCGTCAATGAGCAGTTCTTC.

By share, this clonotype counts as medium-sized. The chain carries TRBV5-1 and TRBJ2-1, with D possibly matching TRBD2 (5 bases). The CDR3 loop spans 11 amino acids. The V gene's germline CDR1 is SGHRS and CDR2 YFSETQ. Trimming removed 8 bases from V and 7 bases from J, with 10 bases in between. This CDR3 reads CASRTLNEQFF. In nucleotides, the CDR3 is TGCGCCAGTAGGACTCTTAATGAGCAGTTCTTC.

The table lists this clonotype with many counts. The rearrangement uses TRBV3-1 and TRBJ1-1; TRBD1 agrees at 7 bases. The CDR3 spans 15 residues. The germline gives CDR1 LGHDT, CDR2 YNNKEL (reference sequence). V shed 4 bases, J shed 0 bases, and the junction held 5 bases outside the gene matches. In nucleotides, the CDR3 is TGTGCCAGCAGCCCCTACAGGGGACTGAACACTGAAGCTTTCTTT. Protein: CASSPYRGLNTEAFF.

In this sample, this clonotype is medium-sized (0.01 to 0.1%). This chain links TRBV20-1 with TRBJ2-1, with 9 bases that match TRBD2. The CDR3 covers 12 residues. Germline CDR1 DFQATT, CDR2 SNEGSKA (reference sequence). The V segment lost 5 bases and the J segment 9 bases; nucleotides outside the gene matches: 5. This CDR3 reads CSAVAGASEQFF. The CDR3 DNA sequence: TGCAGTGCTGTAGCGGGAGCGAGTGAGCAGTTCTTC.